This T cell receptor beta chain comes out of a study of T-cell reconstitution after alpha-beta-depleted transplantation in children. The study, taken as a whole, reports: Once a year had passed after transplant, T-cell counts and diversity came mostly from newly produced T cells.

The CDR3 is made up of 16 amino acids. The V end lost 0 bases, the J end lost 2 bases, and 12 bases lay between the germline ends. Germline values: CDR1 SGDLS, CDR2 YYNGEE. This clonotype was counted only a few times. Its antigen is unidentified. Researchers prepared the TCRbeta library using unique molecular identifiers, the study reports. Each CDR3 protein gets one entry after TCRdb re-called the PCR reads with MiXCR. Of about 540,000 distinct CDR3 sequences listed, about a quarter are singletons. This chain joins TRBV9 and TRBJ2-1; a weak D match, TRBD2 (6 bases). This sequence originates from a boy in the first two years of life with Wiskott-Aldrich syndrome, due to receive a stem cell transplant. Here the sequenced sample was PBMCs, taken before TCRalphabeta/CD19-depleted stem cell transplant. CDR3 residues: CASSVATGVTYNEQFF. DNA of the CDR3: TGTGCCAGCAGCGTAGCTACGGGAGTAACCTACAATGAGCAGTTCTTC.